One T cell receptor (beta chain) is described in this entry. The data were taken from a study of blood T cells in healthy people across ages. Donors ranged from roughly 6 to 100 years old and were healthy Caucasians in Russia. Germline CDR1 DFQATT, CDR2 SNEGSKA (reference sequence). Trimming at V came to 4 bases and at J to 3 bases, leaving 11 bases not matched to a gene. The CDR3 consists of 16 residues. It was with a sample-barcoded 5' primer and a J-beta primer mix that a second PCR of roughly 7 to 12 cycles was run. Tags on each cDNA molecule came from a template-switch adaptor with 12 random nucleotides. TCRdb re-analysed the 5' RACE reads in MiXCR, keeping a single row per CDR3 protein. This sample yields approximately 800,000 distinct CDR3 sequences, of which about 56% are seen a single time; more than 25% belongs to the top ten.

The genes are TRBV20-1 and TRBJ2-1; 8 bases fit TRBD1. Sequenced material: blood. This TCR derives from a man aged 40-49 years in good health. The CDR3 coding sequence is TGCAGTGCTACAACACCGGGACAGGAGTTCTACAATGAGCAGTTCTTC. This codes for CSATTPGQEFYNEQFF.